Following are 14 T cell receptor beta chains from one sample sequenced in a study of cytomegalovirus exposure and HLA in healthy donors. PCR amplification relied on 60 Vbeta primers (plus 13 Jbeta primers). TCRdb keeps only in-frame clones here, not all; method: immunoSEQ multiplex PCR. The sample comprises roughly 150,000 clones, more than 70% of which are singletons, and roughly 1% rests with the top ten. Material for sequencing was PBMCs. The receptors shown here come from a man aged 25-45 years in good health and CMV-seronegative.

J is TRBJ1-1 and V is TRBV5-1; 7 bases fit TRBD1. This CDR3 spans 13 amino acids. The V gene's germline CDR1 is SGHRS and CDR2 YFSETQ. V shed 4 bases, J shed 4 bases, and the junction held 4 bases outside the gene matches. CDR3 sequence (DNA): TGCGCCAGCAGCAGCCAGGGGGTCACTGAAGCTTTCTTT. This translates into CASSSQGVTEAFF.

The J gene is TRBJ2-1, the V gene TRBV21-1; the D segment call TRBD1 is taken from the table without a DNA check. TRBV21-1 is flagged as a pseudogene. This CDR3 contains 17 residues. CDR3 coding DNA: TGTGCCAGCAGCGTTAGGCCCCCGAAAACAGGGGGCGATGAGCAGTTCTTC. Translating gives CASSVRPPKTGGDEQFF.

The V and J genes are TRBV11-2 and TRBJ1-2; D uncertain. This CDR3 has 14 residues. Per germline, CDR1 SGHAT and CDR2 FQNNGV. V was clipped by 1 base and J by 3 bases, with 9 bases between them. CDR3 sequence reads: CASSLGSGDYGYTF. CDR3 coding DNA: TGTGCCAGCAGCTTAGGGTCCGGGGACTATGGCTACACCTTC.

This chain links TRBV7-8 with TRBJ2-7, with 11 bases aligning to TRBD2. The CDR3 spans 16 residues. The germline CDR1 and CDR2 sequences are SGHVS and FQNEAQ. Trimming cost V 5 bases and J 9 bases; bases outside gene matches: 15. CDR3 amino acids: CASSDGPSGRPLAQYF. The CDR3 DNA reads TGTGCCAGCAGCGACGGACCTAGCGGGAGGCCCCTTGCGCAGTACTTC.

This rearrangement joins TRBV9 to TRBJ2-1, with 12 bases that match TRBD2. CDR1 SGDLS and CDR2 YYNGEE come from the germline V gene. The CDR3 runs 14 residues. After removal of 4 bases from V and 8 bases from J, the junction contained 4 bases not matched to a gene. The CDR3 bases are TGTGCCAGCAGCACACGACTAGCGGGGGATGAGCAGTTCTTC. It codes for CASSTRLAGDEQFF.

Remarks on this clone: Other DNA sequences in the same sample also yield this CDR3. The chain joins TRBV5-1 to TRBJ2-7, with 7 bases aligning to TRBD1. CDR3 size: 12 residues. Germline CDR1 SGHRS, CDR2 YFSETQ. V trimming: 4 bases; J trimming: 4 bases; junction bases outside the gene matches: 2. CDR3: CASSRDSYEQYF. CDR3 coding DNA: TGCGCCAGCAGCCGGGACAGTTACGAGCAGTACTTC. Together with reference TRBV5-1 and TRBJ2-7, the CDR3 gives the full variable domain: KAGVTQTPRYLIKTRGQQVTLSCSPISGHRSVSWYQQTPGQGLQFLFEYFSETQRNKGNFPGRFSGRQFSNSRSEMNVSTLELGDSALYLCASSRDSYEQYFGPGTRLTVT.

The rearrangement uses TRBV29-1 and TRBJ2-6; D might be TRBD2 (5 bases). Germline V gene lookup returns CDR1 SQVTM and CDR2 ANQGSEA. CDR3 length: 14 amino acids. V was trimmed by 3 bases and J by 2 bases, leaving 8 bases between them. CDR3 sequence (DNA): TGCAGCGTTGACCGGGGAGCTGGGGCCAACGTCCTGACTTTC. It encodes CSVDRGAGANVLTF.

The chain links TRBV16 to TRBJ2-7, with D possibly being TRBD1 (6 bases). Germline V lookup: CDR1 KGHSY, CDR2 FQNENV. The V end was cut by 4 bases, the J end by 0 bases, with 16 bases between. CDR3 length: 16 amino acids. CDR3 region: CASSPAYREGSYEQYF. The DNA for the CDR3 is TGTGCCAGCAGCCCCGCCTACAGGGAAGGCTCCTACGAGCAGTACTTC.

The CDR3 coding sequence is TGTGCCATCAGTGGGGGGCCCTTAGGCAATGAGCAGTTCTTC. Translating it yields CAISGGPLGNEQFF. This rearrangement joins TRBV10-3 to TRBJ2-1; a weak D match, TRBD1 (6 bases). Germline CDR1 ENHRY, CDR2 SYGVKD. Deletions cut 4 bases from V and 6 bases from J, with 13 bases between. This CDR3 has 14 residues.

This chain connects TRBV7-9 to TRBJ1-4, with D unclear. The V and J ends lost 1 base and 4 bases respectively, with 13 bases between them. Looked up from germline, CDR1 is SEHNR and CDR2 is FQNEAQ (reference sequence). This CDR3 is 16 amino acids long. CDR3 sequence reads: CASSLVGGQINEKLFF. The CDR3 DNA follows: TGTGCCAGCAGCTTAGTCGGAGGGCAGATTAATGAAAAACTGTTTTTT. The full variable domain, rest sourced from reference TRBV7-9 and TRBJ1-4, is DTGVSQNPRHKITKRGQNVTFRCDPISEHNRLYWYRQTLGQGPEFLTYFQNEAQLEKSRLLSDRFSAERPKGSFSTLEIQRTEQGDSAMYLCASSLVGGQINEKLFFGSGTQLSVL.

This chain joins TRBV7-9 and TRBJ2-7; 9 bases agree with TRBD2. The CDR3 spans 14 residues. Germline values: CDR1 SEHNR, CDR2 FQNEAQ (reference sequence). V gave up 1 base and J gave up 4 bases; unmatched junction bases: 2. CDR3 protein: CASSLGLAVYEQYF. CDR3 nucleotides: TGTGCCAGCAGCTTAGGACTAGCGGTGTACGAGCAGTACTTC.

The chain is built from TRBV12-5 and TRBJ1-1, with TRBD1 as a possible D gene (6 bases). V was trimmed by 5 bases and J by 0 bases, leaving 16 bases between them. CDR1 LGHNT and CDR2 FRNRAP come from the germline V gene. The CDR3 loop spans 16 amino acids. The CDR3 loop is CASGLGNRDVNTEAFF. The DNA of the CDR3 is TGTGCTAGTGGTCTAGGGAACAGGGATGTGAACACTGAAGCTTTCTTT. Drawing the rest from reference TRBV12-5 and TRBJ1-1, the complete variable domain is DARVTQTPRHKVTEMGQEVTMRCQPILGHNTVFWYRQTMMQGLELLAYFRNRAPLDDSGMPKDRFSAEMPDATLATLKIQPSEPRDSAVYFCASGLGNRDVNTEAFFGQGTRLTVV.

As DNA, the CDR3 is TGTGCCAGCAGCTTAGGAGGTGACCAAGAGACCCAGTACTTC. It codes for CASSLGGDQETQYF. The V call is TRBV11-3, the J call TRBJ2-5; no firm D call. The CDR3 runs 14 residues. Between the trimmed V and J ends, which lost 1 base and 0 bases, there was a span of 6 bases. Germline V CDR1 and CDR2: SGHNT, YENEEA.

The genes are TRBV7-8 and TRBJ1-1; D not resolved. CDR3 length equals 11 residues. Germline V CDR1 and CDR2: SGHVS, FQNEAQ. Trimming took off 5 bases at V and 3 bases at J, with 4 bases between the two ends. CDR3 in amino acids: CASSPYTEAFF. CDR3 DNA: TGTGCCAGCAGCCCGTACACTGAAGCTTTCTTT.